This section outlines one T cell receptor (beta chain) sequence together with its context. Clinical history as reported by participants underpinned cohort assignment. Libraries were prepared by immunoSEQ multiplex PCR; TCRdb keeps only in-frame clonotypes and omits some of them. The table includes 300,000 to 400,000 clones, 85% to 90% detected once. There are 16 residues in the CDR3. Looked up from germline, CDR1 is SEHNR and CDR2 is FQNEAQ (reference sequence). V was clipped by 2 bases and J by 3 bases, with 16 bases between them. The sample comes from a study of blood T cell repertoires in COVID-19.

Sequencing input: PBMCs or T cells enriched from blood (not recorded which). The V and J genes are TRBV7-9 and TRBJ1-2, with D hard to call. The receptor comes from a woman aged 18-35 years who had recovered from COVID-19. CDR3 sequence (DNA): TGTGCCAGCAGCTTATCGCCTTCTCGGGTACACTATGGCTACACCTTC. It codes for CASSLSPSRVHYGYTF.